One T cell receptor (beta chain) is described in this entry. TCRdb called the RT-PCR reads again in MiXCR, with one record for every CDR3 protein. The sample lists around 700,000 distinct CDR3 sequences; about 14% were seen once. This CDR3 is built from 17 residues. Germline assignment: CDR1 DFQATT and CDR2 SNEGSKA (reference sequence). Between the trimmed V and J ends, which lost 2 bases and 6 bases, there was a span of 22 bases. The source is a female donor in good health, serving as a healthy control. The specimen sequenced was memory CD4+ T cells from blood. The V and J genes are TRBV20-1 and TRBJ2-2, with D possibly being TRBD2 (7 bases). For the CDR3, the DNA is TGCAGTGCTAGAAGGCTGAACGGCGGGGGCTTGGCCGGGGAGCTGTTTTTT. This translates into CSARRLNGGGLAGELFF.